This entry lists 22 T cell receptor beta chains sequenced from one sample in a study of technical replicates of blood from several donors (TCRdb year 2017). Receptor libraries were prepared by the immunoSEQ multiplex PCR assay. The table comes from immuneACCESS by way of TCRdb, which keeps in-frame sequences with V and J called. Part of the clones is missing from these tables; in studies checked, under half for an unresolved V gene and the rest for unknown reasons. The sample includes about 57,000 clones, with roughly 95% observed a single time. The ten largest clones represent about 3.9% of the sample. Sequencing was performed on PBMCs. These TCRs come from a human donor in good health. Some clones in this sample may be carry-over from other donors' samples.

This clone was observed a few times. This chain connects TRBV27 to TRBJ1-2; no firm D call. Trimming pared 0 bases from V and 4 bases from J, leaving 6 bases between. Germline V gene lookup returns CDR1 MNHEY and CDR2 SMNVEV (reference sequence). CDR3 size: 13 residues. CDR3 in DNA: TGTGCCAGCAGTTTATCGAGGGCCTATGGCTACACCTTC. The encoded protein is CASSLSRAYGYTF.

The V call is TRBV29-1, the J call TRBJ1-4, with a possible D match to TRBD1 (6 bases). The CDR3 is made up of 11 amino acids. With 7 bases removed from V and 8 bases from J, the gap between germline ends came to 11 bases. Looked up from germline, CDR1 is SQVTM and CDR2 is ANQGSEA. The CDR3: CSAQDREKLFF. The CDR3, as DNA: TGCAGCGCGCAAGACAGGGAAAAACTGTTTTTT.

The chain joins TRBV2 to TRBJ2-1; 10 bases match TRBD1. The CDR3 loop spans 16 amino acids. J was trimmed by 5 bases and V by 6 bases; bases with no gene match: 10. Per the germline V gene, CDR1 is SNHLY and CDR2 is FYNNEI. CDR3 residues: CASRRGGTGVHNEQFF. CDR3 nucleotide sequence: TGTGCCAGCAGGAGAGGTGGGACAGGGGTACACAATGAGCAGTTCTTC.

The V call is TRBV19, the J call TRBJ2-5, with D unresolved. CDR3 length: 17 residues. Per germline, CDR1 LNHDA and CDR2 SQIVND (reference sequence). Trimming shortened V by 3 bases and J by 0 bases, and 17 bases separated the two germline ends. CDR3 region: CASSILSSLGDQETQYF. CDR3 bases: TGTGCCAGTAGTATTCTTTCCTCCCTTGGAGACCAAGAGACCCAGTACTTC.

CDR3 sequence reads: CASSRRTSGAYEQYF. The CDR3 region has the DNA TGTGCCAGCAGCCGACGGACTAGCGGCGCCTACGAGCAGTACTTC. The chain employs TRBV14 and TRBJ2-7, with TRBD2 identical over 10 bases. Germline V lookup: CDR1 SGHDN, CDR2 FVKESK. V lost 4 bases, J lost 2 bases, and 5 bases stayed unmatched. This CDR3 region has 15 residues.

The chain joins TRBV7-2 to TRBJ2-6; no firm D call. CDR3 length: 18 residues. The germline V gene has CDR1 SGHTA and CDR2 FQGNSA. Trimming removed 1 base from V and 0 bases from J, with 13 bases in between. The CDR3 sequence is CASSLVGTPSSGANVLTF. DNA for the CDR3: TGTGCCAGCAGCTTAGTCGGTACCCCAAGCTCTGGGGCCAACGTCCTGACTTTC.

This chain links TRBV7-2 with TRBJ2-3; 8 positions agree with TRBD2. V was clipped by 5 bases and J by 0 bases; unmatched bases: 13. Per the germline V gene, CDR1 is SGHTA and CDR2 is FQGNSA. This CDR3 comprises 18 residues. This CDR3 is CASSQLNPGGRSTDTQYF. CDR3 DNA: TGTGCCAGCAGCCAGTTAAACCCGGGGGGGCGGAGCACAGATACGCAGTATTTT.

The chain links TRBV7-8 to TRBJ1-6; TRBD1 agrees at 7 bases. With V trimmed by 5 bases and J by 10 bases, 8 bases remained unmatched. Germline assignment: CDR1 SGHVS and CDR2 FQNEAQ. The CDR3 length is 14 residues. CDR3 sequence: CASSHTGERSPLHF. The DNA of the CDR3 is TGTGCCAGCAGCCACACAGGGGAACGGTCACCCCTCCACTTT.

In this sample, this clone turned up a few times. The V gene is TRBV4-3, the J gene TRBJ2-1, with D perhaps matching TRBD2 (6 bases). Germline CDR1 and CDR2: LGHNA and YSLEER. Trimming left V 1 base short and J 3 bases short, with 13 bases between. This CDR3 region has 16 residues. CDR3 sequence: CASSQGRAGLYNEQFF. The CDR3 DNA follows: TGCGCCAGCAGCCAAGGACGGGCGGGACTCTACAATGAGCAGTTCTTC.

V is TRBV6-4 and J is TRBJ2-2; the D gene is possibly TRBD1 (7 bases). Trimming took off 3 bases at V and 4 bases at J, with 12 bases between the two ends. CDR1 is MRHNA, CDR2 SNTAGT, per germline. This CDR3 has 15 amino acids. In DNA, the CDR3 is TGTGCCAGCAGTGAGGAGGGGGCGACCACCGGGGAGCTGTTTTTT. This codes for CASSEEGATTGELFF.

The table lists this clone with a few counts. This chain joins TRBV7-9 and TRBJ2-2; 8 positions agree with TRBD1. J lost 1 base, V lost 5 bases, and 3 bases had no gene match. This CDR3 spans 15 amino acids. Germline V gene sequence: CDR1 SEHNR, CDR2 FQNEAQ (reference sequence). In DNA form, the CDR3 reads TGTGCCAGCAGCATAGGGACAGGGAACACCGGGGAGCTGTTTTTT. It specifies CASSIGTGNTGELFF.

The chain recombines TRBV5-1 with TRBJ1-4, with 10 positions matching TRBD1. CDR1 and CDR2 from the germline V gene are SGHRS and YFSETQ. Unmatched junction bases numbered 5, after V lost 4 bases and J lost 2 bases. CDR3 length: 16 amino acids. The CDR3 spells CASSTTGGSTNEKLFF. CDR3 DNA: TGCGCCAGCAGCACGACAGGGGGCTCGACTAATGAAAAACTGTTTTTT. The variable domain in full, with the rest retrieved from reference TRBV5-1 and TRBJ1-4, is KAGVTQTPRYLIKTRGQQVTLSCSPISGHRSVSWYQQTPGQGLQFLFEYFSETQRNKGNFPGRFSGRQFSNSRSEMNVSTLELGDSALYLCASSTTGGSTNEKLFFGSGTQLSVL.

The rearrangement links TRBV7-3 to TRBJ2-6, with TRBD1 as a possible D gene (6 bases). The CDR3 has 13 residues. Germline CDR1 is SGHTA and CDR2 is FQGTGA. Trimming pared 5 bases from V and 12 bases from J, leaving 14 bases between. The CDR3 DNA follows: TGTGCCAGCAGCCCTGGGACATCCCCCGTCCTGACTTTC. Translation gives CASSPGTSPVLTF.

V is TRBV4-3 and J is TRBJ1-2; D is possibly TRBD1 (6 bases). Trimming took 0 bases from V and 2 from J, leaving 13 bases between them. From germline, CDR1 is LGHNA and CDR2 YSLEER. The length of the CDR3 is 16 residues. CDR3 nucleotide sequence: TGCGCCAGCAGCCAAGATGCAGGGGACCTCAACTATGGCTACACCTTC. Encoded protein: CASSQDAGDLNYGYTF.

On this clone itself: One junction end does not reproduce the germline sequence, and a read error may be involved. In nucleotides, the CDR3 is TGTGCCAGTAGCTTAGTCCGAGGACTAACCGCGGGCGAGCAGTACTTC. Its protein is CASSLVRGLTAGEQYF. The chain employs TRBV7-2 and TRBJ2-7; possibly TRBD2 for D (6 bases). CDR1 and CDR2 from the germline V gene are SGHTA and FQGNSA. The CDR3 loop spans 16 amino acids.

This clone was detected only once. This chain uses TRBV27 with TRBJ2-1; D not certain. Germline CDR1 MNHEY, CDR2 SMNVEV (reference sequence). Trimming cost V 0 bases and J 0 bases, with 12 bases left between them. The CDR3 has 17 amino acids. For the CDR3, the DNA is TGTGCCAGCAGTTTATCGATGATAGCCAGCTCCTACAATGAGCAGTTCTTC. This encodes CASSLSMIASSYNEQFF.

This clone was seen once. The chain recombines TRBV10-3 with TRBJ1-1, with a weak D call TRBD1 (6 bases). Trimming removed 4 bases from V and 5 bases from J, with 14 bases in between. This CDR3 contains 14 residues. CDR1 is ENHRY, CDR2 SYGVKD, per germline. The CDR3, as DNA: TGTGCCATCAGTGGAGAGGGGCAGGGGACTGAAGCTTTCTTT. Protein product: CAISGEGQGTEAFF.

The chain recombines TRBV5-1 with TRBJ2-1; 10 bases are shared with TRBD2. The CDR3 length is 16 residues. CDR1 and CDR2 (germline): SGHRS, YFSETQ. The V gene end was trimmed by 5 bases and the J gene end by 1 base; junction bases not matched to a gene: 6. The CDR3 DNA follows: TGCGCCAGCAGTCTAGCGGGGGAGCCTTCCTACAATGAGCAGTTCTTC. This translates into CASSLAGEPSYNEQFF.

Here the CDR3 reads CASSYRAGGETQYF. In nucleotides, the CDR3 is TGTGCCAGCAGCTACCGAGCGGGGGGGGAGACCCAGTACTTC. This chain uses TRBV11-2 with TRBJ2-5; 10 bases match TRBD2. CDR1 and CDR2 from the germline V gene are SGHAT and FQNNGV. This CDR3 region has 14 residues. V trimming: 4 bases; J trimming: 5 bases; junction bases outside the gene matches: 4.

The J gene is TRBJ2-7, the V gene TRBV30; 9 nucleotides line up with TRBD1. The germline gives CDR1 GTSNPN, CDR2 SVGIG (reference sequence). With V trimmed by 1 base and J by 4 bases, 2 bases remained unmatched. CDR3 length: 13 amino acids. CDR3 in amino acids: CAWSEDRGYEQYF. As DNA, the CDR3 is TGTGCCTGGAGTGAGGACAGGGGATACGAGCAGTACTTC.

This clone was detected only a few times. This chain links TRBV7-9 with TRBJ1-2; 7 bases align to TRBD1. The CDR3 is 16 residues long. Germline lookup yields CDR1 SEHNR and CDR2 FQNEAQ (reference sequence). After removal of 5 bases from V and 4 bases from J, the junction contained 13 bases not matched to a gene. CDR3 sequence: CASSTGQVGLVYGYTF. The CDR3 nucleotides are TGTGCCAGCAGCACTGGACAGGTCGGGCTCGTCTATGGCTACACCTTC.

The chain employs TRBV7-2 and TRBJ2-2, with a weak D call TRBD2 (6 bases). This CDR3 spans 17 amino acids. Germline V gene lookup returns CDR1 SGHTA and CDR2 FQGNSA. The V end was cut by 5 bases, the J end by 5 bases, with 21 bases between. Written as DNA, the CDR3 is TGTGCCAGCAGCCTCCGGGACTCCAGATCATCAACCGGGGAGCTGTTTTTT. Protein sequence: CASSLRDSRSSTGELFF.